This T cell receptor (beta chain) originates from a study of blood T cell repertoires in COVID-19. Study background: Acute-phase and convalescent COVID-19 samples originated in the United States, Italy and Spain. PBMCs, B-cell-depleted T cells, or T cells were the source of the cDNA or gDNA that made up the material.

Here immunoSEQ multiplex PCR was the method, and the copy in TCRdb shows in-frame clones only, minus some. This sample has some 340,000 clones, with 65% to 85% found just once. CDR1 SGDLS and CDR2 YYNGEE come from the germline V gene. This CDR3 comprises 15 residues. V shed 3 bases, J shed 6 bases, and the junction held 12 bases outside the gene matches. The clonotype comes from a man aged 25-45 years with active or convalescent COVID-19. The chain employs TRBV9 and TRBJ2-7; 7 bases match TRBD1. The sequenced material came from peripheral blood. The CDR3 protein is CASSDTRTGDGEQYF. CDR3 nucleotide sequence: TGTGCCAGCAGCGACACGCGGACAGGCGACGGCGAGCAGTACTTC.